Below, one TCR beta chain is given with its context. The antigen remains undetermined. The sample comes from a study of cytomegalovirus exposure and HLA in healthy donors. In the study overall: The same platform was used for the 120 validation repertoires and the roughly 730 first-cohort repertoires, a later analysis reported. Study results and limitations: Investigators reported some 150 TCR beta chains as tied to cytomegalovirus. Rarity held for most TCR sequences, but there were some public TCRs that occurred in many donors.

Separate from the roughly 700-subject first cohort, the approximately 120-subject validation cohort was the one that the donors belonged to. Between the trimmed V and J ends, which lost 0 bases and 9 bases, there was a span of 15 bases. This CDR3 is built from 15 residues. Germline loops: CDR1 SGHTA, CDR2 FQGTGA. TCRdb's copy holds only in-frame clones and misses some; the assay was immunoSEQ multiplex PCR. The sample yields roughly 98,000 clones, roughly 87% seen once. The source of this sequence is a man younger than 30 in good health and CMV-seropositive. V and J are TRBV7-3 and TRBJ2-1, with a tentative D call TRBD1 (5 bases). Sequencing was done on a sample of PBMCs. DNA for the CDR3: TGTGCCAGCAGCTTAACCCCGGCCAGGGTGGGTGAGCAGTTCTTC. Its protein is CASSLTPARVGEQFF.